This T cell receptor (beta chain) was sequenced in a study of cytomegalovirus exposure and HLA in healthy donors. Study details: An analysis done earlier identified around 100 million unique TCR beta sequences from approximately 170 million T cells.

PCR employed 60 Vbeta and 13 Jbeta primers. Produced via immunoSEQ multiplex PCR; TCRdb's table is partial and in-frame only. The sample has hundreds of thousands of clones, about 80% seen once. Study-wide results and caveats: The classifier reportedly diagnosed cytomegalovirus status with high specificity and sensitivity. In vitro experiments confirmed that a few CMV-associated chains were specific for CMV antigens. Later on, analysis showed that most CMV-associated TCR beta chains appeared to be HLA-restricted.

The V and J ends lost 0 bases and 7 bases, in that order; junction bases with no gene match: 11. This CDR3 is built from 16 residues. Per germline, CDR1 SGHRS and CDR2 YFSETQ. As to this clone: Its antigen is not identified.

Sample: PBMCs. The source of this sequence is a woman aged 35 to 49 in good health and CMV-seronegative. This chain links TRBV5-1 with TRBJ1-2; TRBD1 matches 8 bases. CDR3 residues: CASSLAGITGTGGYTF. CDR3 sequence (DNA): TGCGCCAGCAGCTTGGCCGGAATAACAGGGACAGGTGGCTACACCTTC.